One sample yielded the 2 T cell receptor beta chains listed below, sequenced in a study of cytomegalovirus exposure and HLA in healthy donors. The PCR was carried out with 60 Vbeta primers and 13 Jbeta primers. Some clones are missing from TCRdb's copy, which holds only in-frame ones; the method was immunoSEQ multiplex PCR. This table has more than 80,000 clones, 64% appearing once. Sequenced material: PBMCs. The receptors here all came from a man between 60 and 75 years old in good health and CMV-seronegative.

The J gene is TRBJ2-1, the V gene TRBV11-2; tentative D call: TRBD2 (6 bases). The germline gives CDR1 SGHAT, CDR2 FQNNGV. The CDR3 sequence is 16 residues long. Trimming shortened V by 5 bases and J by 3 bases, and 17 bases separated the two germline ends. This CDR3 reads CASSLVVGDFYNEQFF. CDR3 coding DNA: TGTGCCAGCAGCCTCGTGGTAGGGGACTTCTACAATGAGCAGTTCTTC.

The rearrangement joins TRBV9 to TRBJ1-6; maybe TRBD1 (6 bases). V shed 5 bases and J shed 7 bases, with 16 bases lying between them. This CDR3 has 15 amino acids. Germline CDR1 is SGDLS and CDR2 is YYNGEE. The CDR3 region has the DNA TGTGCCAGCAGACTGTCATGGACAGCCAATTCACCCCTCCACTTT. The encoded protein is CASRLSWTANSPLHF.